This T cell receptor beta chain appears in the sequencing data of a study of blood T cell repertoires in COVID-19. Study-wide background: Acute and convalescent COVID-19 specimens originated in the United States, Italy and Spain.

The CDR3 is 14 residues long. The germline V gene has CDR1 SGHTA and CDR2 FQGNSA. J gave up 8 bases and V 4 bases, and 10 bases lay outside the gene matches. Grouping used clinical history reported by participants in a survey and questionnaire. TCRdb's table, derived via immunoSEQ multiplex PCR, lists solely in-frame clones and lacks some. Here the sample spans roughly 250,000 clones, roughly 82% being singletons. The sequencing sample was made of PBMCs or T cells enriched from blood (not recorded which). This TCR was sampled from a woman between 45 and 60 years old who had recovered from COVID-19. The gene calls are TRBV7-2 and TRBJ1-2, with 7 nucleotides matching TRBD1. The CDR3 DNA sequence: TGTGCCAGCAGCTCCGCCACAGGGGCGTGGGGCTACACCTTC. This encodes CASSSATGAWGYTF.